Each of the 8 T cell receptor beta chains below was sequenced from the same sample in a study of tumor and adjacent non-tumor tissue in lung cancer. The library came from three nested PCR rounds adapted from ARM-PCR protocols. Each CDR3 protein gets one entry after TCRdb re-called the multiplex PCR reads with MiXCR. This table holds approximately 75,000 distinct CDR3 sequences, over 75% found once. This sample's RNA came from whole unsorted tissue. The material sequenced was lung tumor tissue. The receptor source for this set is a woman between 45 and 60 years old with non-small cell lung cancer.

With regard to this clonotype: One base away lies a much larger clone, so this may be a sequencing read error. In DNA form, the CDR3 reads TGTGCCAGCAGTGACCCCCTAAAAGCAGATACGCAGTATTTT. It yields the protein CASSDPLKADTQYF. V is TRBV25-1 and J is TRBJ2-3; D not resolved. The germline CDR1 and CDR2 sequences are MGHDK and SYGVNS. This CDR3 is 14 amino acids long. The ends were cut back, 3 bases at V and 4 bases at J, with 11 bases in the middle.

Remarks on this clonotype: A read error may be the cause here, since a much bigger clone is one base away. This chain joins TRBV10-3 and TRBJ1-4; possibly TRBD1 for D (6 bases). The CDR3 covers 13 residues. V lost 3 bases to trimming and J lost 8 bases, with 10 bases between them. Germline CDR1 reads ENHRY; CDR2 reads SYGVKD. The CDR3 DNA reads TGTGCCATCAGTGACCATGGACAGGAAAAACTGTTTTTT. Its translation: CAISDHGQEKLFF.

The chain uses TRBV6-1 and TRBJ2-5; D gene uncertain. This CDR3 has 14 amino acids. V was trimmed by 8 bases and J by 2 bases, leaving 15 bases between them. Germline V gene sequence: CDR1 MNHNS, CDR2 SASEGT. CDR3 DNA sequence: TGTGCCAGCGGAGCTGTAGGGAATCAAGAGACCCAGTACTTC. Protein sequence: CASGAVGNQETQYF.

In the case of this clonotype: Mismatch with germline at one junction end may stem from a read error. V and J are TRBV20-1 and TRBJ2-7, with D possibly being TRBD2 (6 bases). CDR3 length: 13 amino acids. Germline CDR1 DFQATT, CDR2 SNEGSKA (reference sequence). CDR3 sequence (DNA): TGCAGTGCTAGAGCTCGGGACTCCTACGAGCGGTACTTC. It yields the protein CSARARDSYERYF.

Turning to this clonotype: An end of the junction does not agree with germline; a read error may underlie this. The chain employs TRBV5-6 and TRBJ2-1, with 7 bases lining up with TRBD1. The CDR3 extends over 13 amino acids. CDR1 and CDR2 (germline): SGHDT, YYEEEE. CDR3 loop: CASSSTGHKEHFF. As DNA, the CDR3 is TGTGCCAGCAGCTCGACAGGGCACAAAGAGCATTTCTTC. The entire variable domain, with the rest obtained from reference TRBV5-6 and TRBJ2-1, is as follows: DAGVTQSPTHLIKTRGQQVTLRCSPKSGHDTVSWYQQALGQGPQFIFQYYEEEERQRGNFPDRFSGHQFPNYSSELNVNALLLGDSALYLCASSSTGHKEHFFGPGTRLTVL.

This clonotype has a handful of counts. A junction end diverges from the germline sequence, so it may reflect a read error. The chain joins TRBV12-3 or TRBV12-4 to TRBJ1-1, with D perhaps matching TRBD1 (6 bases). The CDR3 covers 15 residues. The CDR3 region has the DNA TGTGCCCGCAGTGTCTACAGGGTGGGGAACACTGAAGCTCTCTTT. Residues: CARSVYRVGNTEALF.

On this clonotype: This may stem from a read error, because a much larger clone lies one nucleotide away. The rearrangement joins TRBV5-5 to TRBJ2-1; the match to TRBD2 covers 12 bases. This CDR3 comprises 15 residues. Germline V gives CDR1 SGHKS, CDR2 YYEKEE (reference sequence). The CDR3 region is CANSRTSGMSNEQFF. In DNA form, the CDR3 reads TGTGCCAACAGCCGGACTAGCGGGATGTCCAATGAGCAGTTCTTC.

Concerning this clonotype: The junction differs from germline at one of its ends, possibly a read error. The gene calls are TRBV6-1 and TRBJ2-2, with D perhaps TRBD1 or TRBD2 (5 bases each). CDR1 is MNHNS and CDR2 is SASEGT in the germline V gene. There are 15 residues in the CDR3. The CDR3 sequence is CASSNQDTHTGELFF. The CDR3 coding sequence is TGTGCCAGCAGTAACCAGGACACCCACACCGGGGAACTGTTTTTT.